The 23 T cell receptor beta chains in this list originate from one sample, sequenced in a study of T cell clones after liver transplantation. The protocol was immunoSEQ multiplex PCR, while the TCRdb copy is restricted to in-frame clones and leaves out a portion. The sample holds under 85,000 clones, 80% seen once. The material was CD4+ T cells from blood, obtained 12 months after liver transplant. The receptor source for this set is a human patient who received a liver transplant. Some T cells may arise from the graft donor.

The gene calls are TRBV6-1 and TRBJ1-5; D not resolved. Germline V gene sequence: CDR1 MNHNS, CDR2 SASEGT. The CDR3 spans 13 residues. Trimming took 4 bases from V and 7 from J, leaving 11 bases between them. The CDR3 loop is CASSVRVGQPQHF. As DNA, the CDR3 is TGTGCCAGCAGTGTAAGGGTAGGACAGCCCCAGCATTTT.

The chain links TRBV18 to TRBJ2-1; D not resolved. Deletions cut 3 bases from V and 5 bases from J, with 14 bases between. This CDR3 spans 15 amino acids. Germline values: CDR1 KGHSH, CDR2 LQKENI. The CDR3 DNA reads TGTGCCAGCTCACCGGATGGGCTAGGTAACAATGAGCAGTTCTTC. Translated, it gives CASSPDGLGNNEQFF.

The rearrangement links TRBV28 to TRBJ1-1, with D perhaps TRBD1 (6 bases). Looked up from germline, CDR1 is MDHEN and CDR2 is SYDVKM. This CDR3 contains 14 residues. V lost 7 bases and J 5 bases, leaving 17 bases between the germline ends. The CDR3 nucleotides are TGTGCCAGCACTCCGGGGGGCAGCGGGACTGAAGCTTTCTTT. Protein sequence: CASTPGGSGTEAFF.

The chain joins TRBV7-9 to TRBJ2-3; the D is unclear. Between the trimmed V and J ends, which lost 2 bases and 0 bases, there was a span of 6 bases. The germline V gene encodes CDR1 SEHNR and CDR2 FQNEAQ (reference sequence). The CDR3 contains 14 residues. The CDR3 DNA is TGTGCCAGCAGCTTAACAAAGAGCACAGATACGCAGTATTTT. It specifies CASSLTKSTDTQYF.

This chain uses TRBV5-1 with TRBJ2-5; the D gene is possibly TRBD1 (6 bases). CDR3 length: 13 amino acids. V was trimmed by 4 bases and J by 5 bases, leaving 12 bases between them. In germline, CDR1 is SGHRS, CDR2 YFSETQ. The CDR3 region is CASSEQGWETQYF. The CDR3 DNA reads as TGCGCCAGCAGCGAGCAGGGGTGGGAGACCCAGTACTTC.

V gene TRBV6-6 combines with J gene TRBJ1-5, with D tentatively TRBD1 (6 bases). With 5 bases removed from V and 2 bases from J, the gap between germline ends came to 13 bases. The germline gives CDR1 MNHNY, CDR2 SVGAGI (reference sequence). The CDR3 is 15 amino acids. CDR3 bases: TGTGCCAGCAGTGCTGAGGGGGGAGGCAATCAGCCCCAGCATTTT. It codes for CASSAEGGGNQPQHF.

The chain has TRBV6-6 and TRBJ1-1; 11 nucleotides line up with TRBD1. The CDR3 is made up of 16 amino acids. V lost 6 bases and J lost 1; bases outside the gene matches: 7. Germline V gene lookup returns CDR1 MNHNY and CDR2 SVGAGI (reference sequence). CDR3 in DNA: TGTGCCAGCAGGTCGGACAGGGGGCTGAGGAACACTGAAGCTTTCTTT. This gives the protein CASRSDRGLRNTEAFF.

J is TRBJ2-1 and V is TRBV18; 9 bases match TRBD1. V trimming: 6 bases; J trimming: 2 bases; junction bases outside the gene matches: 5. Germline V gives CDR1 KGHSH, CDR2 LQKENI. The CDR3 has 15 amino acids. This CDR3 is CASSRQGDTYNEQFF. Written as DNA, the CDR3 is TGTGCCAGCTCTCGACAGGGGGATACCTACAATGAGCAGTTCTTC.

This chain links TRBV4-3 with TRBJ1-2, with no clear D. V was shortened by 0 bases and J by 0 bases, with 8 bases between the two germline ends. In germline, CDR1 is LGHNA, CDR2 YSLEER. CDR3 size: 15 residues. The CDR3 sequence: CASSQDNSANYGYTF. Written as DNA, the CDR3 is TGCGCCAGCAGCCAAGATAACAGTGCTAACTATGGCTACACCTTC.

This clone was seen a single time. This chain links TRBV6-5 with TRBJ2-7, with D hard to call. The V end was cut by 8 bases, the J end by 1 base, with 12 bases between. Germline lookup yields CDR1 MNHEY and CDR2 SVGAGI. There are 13 residues in the CDR3. The CDR3 loop reads CASGRSRSYEQYF. DNA of the CDR3: TGTGCCAGCGGCCGGTCGCGGTCCTACGAGCAGTACTTC.

The rearrangement joins TRBV7-9 to TRBJ1-2; D uncertain. This CDR3 is 17 amino acids long. Germline values: CDR1 SEHNR, CDR2 FQNEAQ (reference sequence). V was trimmed by 5 bases and J by 4 bases, leaving 23 bases between them. The CDR3 sequence is CASSPRGRSNPAYGYTF. The CDR3 DNA reads as TGTGCCAGCAGCCCCCGAGGACGGTCCAACCCGGCCTATGGCTACACCTTC.

The chain has TRBV7-9 and TRBJ1-1; D may be TRBD1 (5 bases). V was cut by 7 bases and J by 8 bases, with 14 bases left in between. Per the germline V gene, CDR1 is SEHNR and CDR2 is FQNEAQ (reference sequence). The CDR3 covers 12 residues. This CDR3 reads CASTLKGQEAFF. Written as DNA, the CDR3 is TGTGCCAGCACCCTAAAGGGGCAGGAAGCTTTCTTT.

The chain joins TRBV25-1 to TRBJ1-1; TRBD1 aligns across 7 bases. This CDR3 region has 14 residues. Trimming at V came to 1 base and at J to 1 base, leaving 0 bases not matched to a gene. Germline V gives CDR1 MGHDK, CDR2 SYGVNS. CDR3 residues: CASSEWDRNTEAFF. The CDR3 bases are TGTGCCAGCAGTGAATGGGACAGGAACACTGAAGCTTTCTTT.

In this sample, this clone turned up a few times. The J gene is TRBJ2-5, the V gene TRBV9; 11 bases map to TRBD2. The CDR3 is 16 amino acids. Germline V gene lookup returns CDR1 SGDLS and CDR2 YYNGEE. The V and J ends lost 0 bases and 7 bases, in that order; junction bases with no gene match: 8. The CDR3 sequence: CASSVDGTSGSWTQYF. The CDR3 nucleotides are TGTGCCAGCAGCGTAGATGGGACTAGCGGTTCTTGGACCCAGTACTTC.

The chain employs TRBV27 and TRBJ2-1; D is uncertain. Looked up from germline, CDR1 is MNHEY and CDR2 is SMNVEV (reference sequence). V lost 5 bases and J 5 bases, leaving 4 bases between the germline ends. The CDR3 consists of 11 residues. The CDR3 DNA follows: TGTGCCAGCAGTCGCAACAATGAGCAGTTCTTC. Translating it yields CASSRNNEQFF.

This clone showed up just a few times. The J gene is TRBJ2-7, the V gene TRBV5-1; 9 bases are a match to TRBD1. With 5 bases clipped from V and 4 bases from J, the junction kept 10 bases outside the gene matches. CDR1 and CDR2 from the germline V gene are SGHRS and YFSETQ. The CDR3 runs to 15 residues. CDR3 coding DNA: TGCGCCAGCAGTAGCACGACGGGACAGGGATACGAGCAGTACTTC. Translating it yields CASSSTTGQGYEQYF.

The chain recombines TRBV5-1 with TRBJ2-7; 8 bases align to TRBD2. This CDR3 region has 16 residues. Germline CDR1 and CDR2: SGHRS and YFSETQ. V shed 0 bases and J 4 bases; nucleotides not matched to a gene: 9. The CDR3: CASSLAGGAGDYEQYF. The DNA of the CDR3 is TGCGCCAGCAGCTTGGCCGGCGGAGCGGGAGATTACGAGCAGTACTTC.

This clone was detected only once. This chain connects TRBV6-1 to TRBJ1-1, with a weak D call TRBD1 (6 bases). CDR3 length: 14 residues. Germline loops: CDR1 MNHNS, CDR2 SASEGT. V was cut by 5 bases and J by 1 base, with 11 bases left in between. CDR3 amino acids: CASSRGQTNTEAFF. In DNA, the CDR3 is TGTGCCAGCAGTAGAGGACAGACGAACACTGAAGCTTTCTTT.

This clone has more than one count but fewer than ten. The chain joins TRBV2 to TRBJ1-5, with D uncertain. CDR1 is SNHLY and CDR2 is FYNNEI in the germline V gene. The CDR3 covers 12 residues. V shed 0 bases and J shed 7 bases, with 4 bases lying between them. The CDR3 DNA reads TGTGCCAGCAGTGAAGCGTGGCAGCCCCAGCATTTT. Translated: CASSEAWQPQHF.

The J gene is TRBJ1-5, the V gene TRBV6-1; D is possibly TRBD1 (5 bases). The CDR3 totals 14 residues. The germline V gene encodes CDR1 MNHNS and CDR2 SASEGT. Between the trimmed V and J ends, which lost 6 bases and 0 bases, there was a span of 9 bases. The chain's CDR3 is CASRQGASNQPQHF. The CDR3 nucleotides read TGTGCCAGCAGGCAAGGGGCTAGCAATCAGCCCCAGCATTTT.

The chain links TRBV28 to TRBJ2-7; D perhaps matches TRBD2 (5 bases). V lost 5 bases to trimming and J lost 2 bases, with 16 bases between them. The germline V gene has CDR1 MDHEN and CDR2 SYDVKM. The CDR3 length is 15 residues. CDR3 DNA: TGTGCCAGCAGTCCGGGCGGAGAGGGAGCCTACGAGCAGTACTTC. It translates to CASSPGGEGAYEQYF.

The chain combines TRBV18 with TRBJ2-1, with D tentatively TRBD2 (5 bases). Germline V lookup: CDR1 KGHSH, CDR2 LQKENI. This CDR3 spans 14 amino acids. The ends were cut back, 4 bases at V and 6 bases at J, with 13 bases in the middle. DNA for the CDR3: TGTGCCAGCTCACGCCAGACTATGACCAATGAGCAGTTCTTC. Encoded protein: CASSRQTMTNEQFF. The full variable domain, in which reference TRBV18 and TRBJ2-1 provide the parts outside the CDR3, is NAGVMQNPRHLVRRRGQEARLRCSPMKGHSHVYWYRQLPEEGLKFMVYLQKENIIDESGMPKERFSAEFPKEGPSILRIQQVVRGDSAAYFCASSRQTMTNEQFFGPGTRLTVL.

This rearrangement joins TRBV6-4 to TRBJ1-5, with TRBD1 identical over 7 bases. Germline V CDR1 and CDR2: MRHNA, SNTAGT. This CDR3 spans 15 amino acids. Unmatched junction bases numbered 8, after V lost 3 bases and J lost 6 bases. In nucleotides, the CDR3 is TGTGCCAGCAGTGAAGTACCGAAGGGGGCTCAGCCCCAGCATTTT. Protein: CASSEVPKGAQPQHF.